Listed here is a single T cell receptor (beta chain). This entry comes from a study of T cell changes during pregnancy in multiple sclerosis. In germline, CDR1 is MNHEY, CDR2 SVGAGI. Deletions cut 6 bases from V and 5 bases from J, with 10 bases between. The length of the CDR3 is 13 residues. Profiling relied on immunoSEQ multiplex PCR, and the TCRdb table lists in-frame clones only, not all of them. The table lists 80,000 to 95,000 clones, just under 95% of them singletons, with roughly 1.4% in the top ten. Material: peripheral blood, obtained in the third trimester of pregnancy. The rearrangement links TRBV6-5 to TRBJ1-4; D might be TRBD1 (5 bases). The sequence was obtained from a female donor in good health, enrolled as a control in a pregnancy study. The DNA of the CDR3 is TGTGCCAGCAGCCAAAGACAGAATGAAAAACTGTTTTTT. Its translation: CASSQRQNEKLFF.